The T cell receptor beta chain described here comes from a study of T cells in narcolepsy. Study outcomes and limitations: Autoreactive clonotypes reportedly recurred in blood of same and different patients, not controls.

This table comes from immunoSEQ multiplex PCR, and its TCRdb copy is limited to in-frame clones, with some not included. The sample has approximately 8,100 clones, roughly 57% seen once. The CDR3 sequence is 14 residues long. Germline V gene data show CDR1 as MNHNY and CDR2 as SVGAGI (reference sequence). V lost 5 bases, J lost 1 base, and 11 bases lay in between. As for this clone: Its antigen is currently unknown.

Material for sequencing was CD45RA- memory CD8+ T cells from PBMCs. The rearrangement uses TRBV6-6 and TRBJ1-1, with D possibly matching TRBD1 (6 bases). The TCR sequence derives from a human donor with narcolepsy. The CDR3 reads CASSDRRANTEAFF. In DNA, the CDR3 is TGTGCCAGCAGTGACAGGCGCGCGAACACTGAAGCTTTCTTT.